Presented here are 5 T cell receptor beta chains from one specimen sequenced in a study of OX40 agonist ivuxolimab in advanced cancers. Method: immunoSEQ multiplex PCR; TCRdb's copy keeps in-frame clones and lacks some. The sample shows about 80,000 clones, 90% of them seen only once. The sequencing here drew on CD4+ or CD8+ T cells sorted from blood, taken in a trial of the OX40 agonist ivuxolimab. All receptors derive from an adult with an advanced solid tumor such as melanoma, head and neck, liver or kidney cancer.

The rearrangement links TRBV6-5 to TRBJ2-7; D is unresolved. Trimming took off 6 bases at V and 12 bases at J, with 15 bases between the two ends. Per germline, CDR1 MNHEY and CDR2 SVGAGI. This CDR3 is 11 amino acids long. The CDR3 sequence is CASRHVRWLYF. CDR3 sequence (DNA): TGTGCCAGCAGACACGTGAGGTGGCTGTACTTC.

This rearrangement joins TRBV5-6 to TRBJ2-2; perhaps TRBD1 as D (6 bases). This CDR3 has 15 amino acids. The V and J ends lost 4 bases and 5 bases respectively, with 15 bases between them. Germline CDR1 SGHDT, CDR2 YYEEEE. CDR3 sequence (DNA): TGTGCCAGCAGCCCTGCGGGTAGGGGGACCGGGGAGCTGTTTTTT. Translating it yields CASSPAGRGTGELFF.

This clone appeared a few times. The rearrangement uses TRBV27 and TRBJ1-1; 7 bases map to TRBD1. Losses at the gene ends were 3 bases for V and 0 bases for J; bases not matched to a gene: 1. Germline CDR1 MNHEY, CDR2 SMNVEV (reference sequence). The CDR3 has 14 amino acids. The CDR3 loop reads CASSLDRMNTEAFF. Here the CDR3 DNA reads TGTGCCAGCAGTTTGGACAGGATGAACACTGAAGCTTTCTTT.

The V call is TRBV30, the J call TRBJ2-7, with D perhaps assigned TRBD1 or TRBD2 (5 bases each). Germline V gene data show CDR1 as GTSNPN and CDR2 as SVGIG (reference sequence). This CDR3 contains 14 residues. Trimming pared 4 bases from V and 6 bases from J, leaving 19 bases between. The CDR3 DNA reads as TGTGCCTGGAACCGGGACCCTTCCCGGCTCGAGCAGTACTTC. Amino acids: CAWNRDPSRLEQYF.

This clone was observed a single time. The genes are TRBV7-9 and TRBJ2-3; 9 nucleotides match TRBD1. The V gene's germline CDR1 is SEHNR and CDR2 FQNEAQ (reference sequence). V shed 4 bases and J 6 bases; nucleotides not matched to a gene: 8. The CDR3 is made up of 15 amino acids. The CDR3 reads CASSSGQGIGDTQYF. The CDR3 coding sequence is TGTGCCAGCAGCTCGGGACAGGGAATAGGGGATACGCAGTATTTT.